Presented here are 26 T cell receptor beta chains from one specimen sequenced in a study of T cell clusters in autoimmune cytopenias. TRB was amplified from roughly 250 ng of peripheral blood genomic DNA per sample. TRB rearrangements were amplified by touch-down multiplex PCR with mixed TRB-A/B primers. One entry per CDR3 protein, without DNA, is what TCRdb gives after re-calling the multiplex PCR reads. The sample totals about 5,000 distinct CDR3 sequences. The sequenced sample was peripheral blood. Receptors were obtained from a human donor with an autoimmune cytopenia or autoimmune hepatitis (not recorded which).

The chain combines TRBV20-1 with TRBJ1-4; no DNA is available, so the TRBD1 call from TCRdb remains unchecked. This CDR3 comprises 12 residues. CDR1 and CDR2 (germline): DFQATT, SNEGSKA (reference sequence). Here the CDR3 reads CSARYRDEKLFF.

By frequency, this clonotype registers medium-sized. The chain has TRBV19 and TRBJ1-5. The CDR3 covers 14 residues. Germline loops: CDR1 LNHDA, CDR2 SQIVND (reference sequence). The CDR3 is CASSMMGGGQPQHF.

The chain is built from TRBV27 and TRBJ1-6; TCRdb's D gene call, TRBD1, goes unchecked for lack of DNA. Germline-derived CDR1 and CDR2 are MNHEY and SMNVEV (reference sequence). This CDR3 comprises 16 residues. This CDR3 reads CASSPMQGLLNSPLHF.

Its frequency marks this clonotype as medium-sized. V and J are TRBV6-5 and TRBJ2-7; TCRdb's D call, TRBD2, is unchecked because there is no DNA. Germline assignment: CDR1 MNHEY and CDR2 SVGAGI. This CDR3 spans 14 amino acids. CDR3 loop: CASRVAGLTYEQYF.

This clonotype is labeled medium-sized based on frequency. This chain connects TRBV30 to TRBJ1-5. The length of the CDR3 is 13 residues. Per the germline V gene, CDR1 is GTSNPN and CDR2 is SVGIG (reference sequence). The CDR3 protein is CAWSIGESRPQHF.

In terms of frequency, this clonotype is medium-sized. V gene TRBV27 combines with J gene TRBJ1-3. This CDR3 has 15 residues. Germline CDR1 is MNHEY and CDR2 is SMNVEV (reference sequence). CDR3 sequence reads: CASSLDPGGGNTIYF.

In terms of frequency, this clonotype is medium-sized. V is TRBV12-3 or TRBV12-4 and J is TRBJ2-5; TCRdb selects TRBD1, and the lack of DNA leaves this call unchecked. This CDR3 region has 13 residues. The CDR3 reads CASSLGQGETQYF.

Frequency places this clonotype as medium-sized (0.01 to 0.1%). The chain is built from TRBV24-1 and TRBJ2-2; as DNA is missing, the TRBD1 call by TCRdb cannot be tested. The CDR3 covers 16 residues. Germline V lookup: CDR1 KGHDR, CDR2 SFDVKD. CDR3 protein: CATSGEGVLNTGELFF.

The V gene is TRBV28, the J gene TRBJ2-3; without DNA, the TCRdb call of TRBD1 cannot be checked. The germline V gene has CDR1 MDHEN and CDR2 SYDVKM. The CDR3 consists of 17 residues. CDR3 region: CASSLLRGRRDTDTQYF.

This clonotype shows up as medium-sized by frequency. The rearrangement joins TRBV5-4 to TRBJ2-3; the D call from TCRdb, TRBD2, cannot be confirmed without DNA. The CDR3 extends over 15 amino acids. In germline, CDR1 is SGHNT, CDR2 YYREEE (reference sequence). CDR3 loop: CASSGGGAYADTQYF.

This clonotype is deemed medium-sized by its frequency. The rearrangement uses TRBV19 and TRBJ2-7; no DNA is available, so the TRBD1 call from TCRdb remains unchecked. The CDR3 loop spans 13 amino acids. Germline loops: CDR1 LNHDA, CDR2 SQIVND (reference sequence). CDR3 protein: CASSPGQGAGQYF.

The V and J genes are TRBV7-2 and TRBJ2-3. From germline, CDR1 is SGHTA and CDR2 FQGNSA. The CDR3 consists of 12 residues. The CDR3 sequence is CASSLGPDTQYF.

The chain carries TRBV12-3 or TRBV12-4 and TRBJ1-1. The CDR3 is made up of 15 amino acids. CDR3 region: CASSRTGLMNTEAFF.

In terms of frequency, this clonotype is medium-sized. The chain links TRBV18 to TRBJ1-2; TCRdb's D call, TRBD1, is unchecked because there is no DNA. CDR1 is KGHSH and CDR2 is LQKENI in the germline V gene. The length of the CDR3 is 16 residues. CDR3 in amino acids: CASSPRDNQGNYGYTF.

V gene TRBV20-1 combines with J gene TRBJ2-3; TCRdb's D call, TRBD2, is unchecked because there is no DNA. The germline V gene encodes CDR1 DFQATT and CDR2 SNEGSKA (reference sequence). The CDR3 is made up of 14 amino acids. The CDR3 protein is CSASRASGPDTQYF.

This chain joins TRBV19 and TRBJ2-2; the TRBD2 assignment by TCRdb is unverifiable without DNA. Per germline, CDR1 LNHDA and CDR2 SQIVND (reference sequence). The CDR3 runs 17 residues. CDR3 sequence reads: CASSIDSGGTYTGELFF.

This clonotype is deemed medium-sized by its frequency. V usage is TRBV15 and J usage is TRBJ2-1; the TRBD1 assignment by TCRdb is unverifiable without DNA. This CDR3 has 14 residues. Germline V CDR1 and CDR2: LNHNV, YYDKDF (reference sequence). The CDR3 here is CATSRDSGANEQFF.

V and J are TRBV6-1 and TRBJ2-7; the TCRdb D gene call, TRBD1, has no DNA to confirm it. The CDR3 loop spans 14 amino acids. Germline lookup yields CDR1 MNHNS and CDR2 SASEGT. CDR3 loop: CAISAGQGGYEQYF.

This clonotype is identified as medium-sized from frequency. The chain combines TRBV12-3 or TRBV12-4 with TRBJ1-6; TCRdb lists TRBD1, though no DNA is available to test this call. CDR3 size: 13 residues. The CDR3: CASSTQQGSPLHF.

The chain couples TRBV7-6 to TRBJ2-7; TCRdb calls TRBD2, which cannot be checked without DNA. CDR1 is SGHVS and CDR2 is FNYEAQ in the germline V gene. This CDR3 is 18 amino acids long. The CDR3 loop reads CASSSEYDRAGGPYEQYF.

In terms of frequency, this clonotype is medium-sized (0.01 to 0.1%). The V gene is TRBV30, the J gene TRBJ2-1; the D call from TCRdb, TRBD2, cannot be confirmed without DNA. The CDR3 spans 12 residues. The germline V gene has CDR1 GTSNPN and CDR2 SVGIG (reference sequence). The CDR3 reads CAWSVLAGGQFF.

The CDR3 is CASSLTSGAPYEQYF. The rearrangement links TRBV6-1 to TRBJ2-7; TCRdb designates TRBD2, a call that cannot be tested without DNA. Germline values: CDR1 MNHNS, CDR2 SASEGT. The CDR3 consists of 15 residues.

This clonotype registers medium-sized by frequency. V is TRBV30 and J is TRBJ1-5; the TCRdb call, TRBD1, lacks DNA for checking. The CDR3 covers 15 residues. CDR1 is GTSNPN and CDR2 is SVGIG in the germline V gene (reference sequence). The CDR3 here is CAWSIGTGGNQPQHF.

By frequency, this clonotype is medium-sized. The chain recombines TRBV6-5 with TRBJ2-5; as DNA is missing, the TRBD2 call by TCRdb cannot be tested. Germline V gene sequence: CDR1 MNHEY, CDR2 SVGAGI. The length of the CDR3 is 16 residues. This CDR3 reads CASRGLAGGNKETQYF.

Measured by frequency, this clonotype is medium-sized. The V and J genes are TRBV19 and TRBJ2-2. The germline gives CDR1 LNHDA, CDR2 SQIVND (reference sequence). The CDR3 loop spans 17 amino acids. The CDR3 here is CASSIDPLRPNTGELFF.

The chain links TRBV20-1 to TRBJ2-3; the TCRdb call, TRBD2, lacks DNA for checking. CDR1 is DFQATT and CDR2 is SNEGSKA in the germline V gene (reference sequence). This CDR3 has 15 residues. The CDR3 sequence is CSALPVWGFSDTQYF.